This TCR beta chain was retrieved from a study of cytomegalovirus exposure and HLA in healthy donors. Study conclusions and caveats: Indistinguishable V segments such as TRBV6-2 and TRBV6-3 were excluded. According to an earlier analysis, most TCR beta V segments yielded productive rearrangements about 87% or about 30% of the time. Sequencing likely caused a cluster of highly shared sequence variants.

With 60 Vbeta and 13 Jbeta primers, the PCR was carried out. Libraries were prepared by immunoSEQ multiplex PCR; TCRdb keeps only in-frame clonotypes and omits some of them. The sample records about 36,000 clones, about 70% being singletons. Worth noting for this clone: Antigen unknown.

Germline V gene lookup returns CDR1 SQVTM and CDR2 ANQGSEA. The CDR3 totals 12 residues. V lost 6 bases to trimming and J lost 2 bases; unmatched junction nucleotides: 1. The specimen was PBMCs. This receptor was obtained from a young man in good health and CMV-seronegative. The V and J genes are TRBV29-1 and TRBJ1-5; 7 bases line up with TRBD1. This CDR3 reads CSVQGGNQPQHF. CDR3 coding DNA: TGCAGCGTCCAGGGGGGCAATCAGCCCCAGCATTTT.